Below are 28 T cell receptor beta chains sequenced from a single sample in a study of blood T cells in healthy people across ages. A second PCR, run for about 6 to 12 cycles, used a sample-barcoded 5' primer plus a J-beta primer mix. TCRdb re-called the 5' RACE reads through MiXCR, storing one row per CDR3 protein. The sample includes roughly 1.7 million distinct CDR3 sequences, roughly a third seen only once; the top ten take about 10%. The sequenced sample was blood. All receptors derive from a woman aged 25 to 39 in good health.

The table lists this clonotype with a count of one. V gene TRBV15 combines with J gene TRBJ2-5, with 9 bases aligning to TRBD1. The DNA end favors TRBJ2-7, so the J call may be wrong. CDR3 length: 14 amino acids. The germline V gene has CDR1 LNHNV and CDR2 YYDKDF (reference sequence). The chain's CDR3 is CATRPGTGCYEQYF. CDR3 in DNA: TGTGCCACCAGACCCGGGACAGGGTGTTACGAGCAGTACTTC.

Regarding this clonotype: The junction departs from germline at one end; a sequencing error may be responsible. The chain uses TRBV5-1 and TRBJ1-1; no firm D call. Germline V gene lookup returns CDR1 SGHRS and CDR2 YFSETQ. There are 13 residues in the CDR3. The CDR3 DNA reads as TGTGCCAGCAGCTTAGTGGCAGGCACTGAAGCTTTCTTT. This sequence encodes CASSLVAGTEAFF.

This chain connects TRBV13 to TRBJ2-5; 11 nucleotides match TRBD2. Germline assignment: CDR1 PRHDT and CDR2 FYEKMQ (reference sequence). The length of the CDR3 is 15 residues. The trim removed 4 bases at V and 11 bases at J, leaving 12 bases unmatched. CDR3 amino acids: CASSSSGGPYNEQYF. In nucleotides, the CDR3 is TGTGCCAGCAGCTCTAGCGGGGGGCCCTACAATGAGCAGTACTTC.

CDR3 DNA sequence: TGCAGTGCATGCAACAGGAGCTGGTACGGAAATCAGCCCCAGCATTTT. As protein: CSACNRSWYGNQPQHF. The chain joins TRBV20-1 to TRBJ1-5, with D maybe TRBD1 (5 bases). V lost 6 bases, J lost 4 bases, and 22 bases lay in between. Germline assignment: CDR1 DFQATT and CDR2 SNEGSKA (reference sequence). The CDR3 consists of 16 residues.

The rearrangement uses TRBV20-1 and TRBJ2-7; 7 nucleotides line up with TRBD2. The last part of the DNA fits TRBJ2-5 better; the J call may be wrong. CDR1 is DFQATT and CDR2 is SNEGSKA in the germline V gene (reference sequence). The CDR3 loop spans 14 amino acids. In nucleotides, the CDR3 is TGCAGTGCCACTCGCGGGAGTAGGAAAGAGACCCAGTACTTC. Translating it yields CSATRGSRKETQYF.

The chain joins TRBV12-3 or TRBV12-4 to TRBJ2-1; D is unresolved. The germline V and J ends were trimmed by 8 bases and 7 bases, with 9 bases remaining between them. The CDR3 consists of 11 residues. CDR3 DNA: TGTGCCAGCGTCCTTAGGAATGAGCAGTTCTTC. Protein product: CASVLRNEQFF.

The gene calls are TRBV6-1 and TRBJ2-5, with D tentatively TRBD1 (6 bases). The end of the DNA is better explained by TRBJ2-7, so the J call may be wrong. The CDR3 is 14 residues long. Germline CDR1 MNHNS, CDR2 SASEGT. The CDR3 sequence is CASSEFAGAYEQYF. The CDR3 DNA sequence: TGTGCCAGCAGTGAATTTGCAGGGGCCTACGAGCAGTACTTC.

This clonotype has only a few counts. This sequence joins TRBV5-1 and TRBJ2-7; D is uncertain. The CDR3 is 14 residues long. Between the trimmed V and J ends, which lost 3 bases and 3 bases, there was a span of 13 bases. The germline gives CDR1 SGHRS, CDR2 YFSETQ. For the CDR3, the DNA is TGCGCCAGCAGCTCAGTCGGGTCCGACTACGAGCAGTACTTC. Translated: CASSSVGSDYEQYF.

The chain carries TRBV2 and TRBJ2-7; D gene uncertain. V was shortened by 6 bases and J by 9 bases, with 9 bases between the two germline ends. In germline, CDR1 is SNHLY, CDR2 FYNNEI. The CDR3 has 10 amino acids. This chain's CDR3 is CASRYKGQYF. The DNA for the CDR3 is TGTGCCAGCAGGTACAAGGGGCAGTACTTC.

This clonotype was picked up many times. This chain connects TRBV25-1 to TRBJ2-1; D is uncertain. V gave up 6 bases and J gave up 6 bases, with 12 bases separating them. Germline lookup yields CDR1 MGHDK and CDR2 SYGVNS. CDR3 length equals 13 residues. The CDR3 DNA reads TGTGCCAGCAGCCTCGGGCTAAGCAATGAGCAGTTCTTC. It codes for CASSLGLSNEQFF.

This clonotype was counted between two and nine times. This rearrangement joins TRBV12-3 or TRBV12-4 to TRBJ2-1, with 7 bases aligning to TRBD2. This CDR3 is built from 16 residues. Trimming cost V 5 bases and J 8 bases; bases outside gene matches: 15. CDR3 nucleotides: TGTGCCAGCAGTCGCCCGGGGACTATCCTTAAACATGAGCAGTTCTTC. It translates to CASSRPGTILKHEQFF.

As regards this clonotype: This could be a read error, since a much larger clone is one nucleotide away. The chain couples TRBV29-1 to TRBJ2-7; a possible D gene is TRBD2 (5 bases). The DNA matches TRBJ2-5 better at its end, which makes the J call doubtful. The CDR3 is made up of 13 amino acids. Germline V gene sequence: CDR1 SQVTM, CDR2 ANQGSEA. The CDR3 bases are TGCAGCATTGATCAGCGGCCCCAAGAGACCCAGTACTTC. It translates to CSIDQRPQETQYF.

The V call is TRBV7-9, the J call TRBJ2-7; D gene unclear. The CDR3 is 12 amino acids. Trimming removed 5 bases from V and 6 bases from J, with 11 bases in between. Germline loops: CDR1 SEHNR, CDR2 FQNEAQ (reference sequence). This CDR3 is CASSPSSFEQYF. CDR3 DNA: TGTGCCAGCAGCCCGTCTAGTTTCGAGCAGTACTTC.

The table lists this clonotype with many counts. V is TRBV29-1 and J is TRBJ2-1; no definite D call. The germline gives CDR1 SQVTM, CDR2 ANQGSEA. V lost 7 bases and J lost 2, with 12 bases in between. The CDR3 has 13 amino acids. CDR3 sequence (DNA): TGCAGCGCTGGCGGTGGGCCCTACAATGAGCAGTTCTTC. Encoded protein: CSAGGGPYNEQFF.

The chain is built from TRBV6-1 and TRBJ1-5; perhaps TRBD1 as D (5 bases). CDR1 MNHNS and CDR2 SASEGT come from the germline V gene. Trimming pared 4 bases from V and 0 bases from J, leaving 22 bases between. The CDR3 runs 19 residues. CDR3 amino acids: CASSGRQGFSVYSNQPQHF. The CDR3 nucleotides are TGTGCCAGCAGTGGGCGCCAGGGTTTTTCTGTCTATAGCAATCAGCCCCAGCATTTT.

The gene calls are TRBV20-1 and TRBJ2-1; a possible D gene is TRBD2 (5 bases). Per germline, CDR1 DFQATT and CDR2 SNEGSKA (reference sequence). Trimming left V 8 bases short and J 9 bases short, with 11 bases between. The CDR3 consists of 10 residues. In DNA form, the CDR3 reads TGCAGTCCCTCCCGGGGTGAGCAGTTCTTC. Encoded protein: CSPSRGEQFF.

CDR3 loop: CASSLILSQGSSYNEQFF. The CDR3 nucleotides read TGTGCCAGCAGCTTGATTCTAAGTCAGGGGAGCTCCTACAATGAGCAGTTCTTC. The V call is TRBV5-6, the J call TRBJ2-1, with a possible D match to TRBD1 (6 bases). CDR3 size: 18 residues. The V and J ends lost 1 base and 0 bases respectively, with 17 bases between them. The germline gives CDR1 SGHDT, CDR2 YYEEEE.

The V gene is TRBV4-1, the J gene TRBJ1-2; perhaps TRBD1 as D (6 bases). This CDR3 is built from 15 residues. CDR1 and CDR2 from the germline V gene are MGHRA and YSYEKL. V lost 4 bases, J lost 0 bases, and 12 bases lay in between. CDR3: CASSRGQTANYGYTF. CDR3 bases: TGCGCCAGCAGCCGGGGACAAACAGCTAACTATGGCTACACCTTC.

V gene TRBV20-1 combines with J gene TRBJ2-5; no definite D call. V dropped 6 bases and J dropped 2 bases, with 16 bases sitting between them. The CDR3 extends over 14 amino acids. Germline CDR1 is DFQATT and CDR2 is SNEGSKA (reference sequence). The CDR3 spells CSAPGSYTQETQYF. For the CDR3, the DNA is TGCAGTGCCCCCGGGTCCTACACGCAAGAGACCCAGTACTTC.

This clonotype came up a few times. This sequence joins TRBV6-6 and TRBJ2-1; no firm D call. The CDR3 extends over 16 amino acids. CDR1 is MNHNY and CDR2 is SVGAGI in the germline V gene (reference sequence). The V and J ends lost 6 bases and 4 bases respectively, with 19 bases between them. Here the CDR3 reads CASRDGSPSLYNEQFF. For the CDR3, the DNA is TGTGCCAGCAGGGACGGATCGCCTTCCCTATACAATGAGCAGTTCTTC.

In nucleotides, the CDR3 is TGCAGCGTTTCCCCCTCCAGCAATGAGCAGTTCTTC. As protein: CSVSPSSNEQFF. This chain connects TRBV29-1 to TRBJ2-1, with unresolved D. The CDR3 spans 12 residues. Germline CDR1 SQVTM, CDR2 ANQGSEA. Trimming shortened V by 5 bases and J by 6 bases, and 11 bases separated the two germline ends.

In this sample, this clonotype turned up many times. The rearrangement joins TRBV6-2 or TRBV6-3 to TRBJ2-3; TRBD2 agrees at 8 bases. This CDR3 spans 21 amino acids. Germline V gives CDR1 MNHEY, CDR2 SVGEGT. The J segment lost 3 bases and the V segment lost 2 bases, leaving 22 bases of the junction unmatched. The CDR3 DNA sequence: TGTGCCAGCAGTTACAATCCGAGGCTAGCGGGCCTCGAGAGGGGAACAGATACGCAGTATTTT. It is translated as CASSYNPRLAGLERGTDTQYF.

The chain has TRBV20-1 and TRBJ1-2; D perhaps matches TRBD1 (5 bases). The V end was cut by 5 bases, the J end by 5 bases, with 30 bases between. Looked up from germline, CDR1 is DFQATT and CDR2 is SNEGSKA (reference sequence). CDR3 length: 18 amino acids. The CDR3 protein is CSAFLTGISLRGVYGYTF. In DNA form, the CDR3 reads TGCAGTGCTTTTTTGACCGGGATCTCTTTGAGGGGAGTATATGGCTACACCTTC.

The CDR3, as DNA: TGTGCCAGCAGCCCCGACAGGGGGCGCGTGTATGGCTACACCTTC. Protein sequence: CASSPDRGRVYGYTF. The V and J genes are TRBV7-2 and TRBJ1-2, with 10 nucleotides matching TRBD1. The CDR3 has 15 residues. Germline assignment: CDR1 SGHTA and CDR2 FQGNSA. V gave up 5 bases and J gave up 5 bases; unmatched junction bases: 8.

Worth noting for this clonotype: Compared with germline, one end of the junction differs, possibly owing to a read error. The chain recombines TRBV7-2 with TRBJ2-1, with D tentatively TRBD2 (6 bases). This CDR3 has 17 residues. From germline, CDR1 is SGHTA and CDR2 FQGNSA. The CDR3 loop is CASNSPRGGVLYNKQFF. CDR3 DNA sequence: TGTGCCAGCAACTCCCCTCGTGGCGGGGTCCTTTACAATAAGCAGTTCTTC. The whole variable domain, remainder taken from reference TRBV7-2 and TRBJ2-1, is GAGVSQSPSNKVTEKGKDVELRCDPISGHTALYWYRQSLGQGLEFLIYFQGNSAPDKSGLPSDRFSAERTGGSVSTLTIQRTQQEDSAVYLCASNSPRGGVLYNKQFFGPGTRLTVL.

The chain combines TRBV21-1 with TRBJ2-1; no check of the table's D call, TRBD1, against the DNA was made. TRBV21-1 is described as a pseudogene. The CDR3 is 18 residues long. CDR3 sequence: CASSKAPLAHLKNNKQFF. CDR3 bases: TGTGCCAGCAGCAAAGCCCCCCTAGCTCATCTAAAGAACAATAAGCAGTTCTTC.

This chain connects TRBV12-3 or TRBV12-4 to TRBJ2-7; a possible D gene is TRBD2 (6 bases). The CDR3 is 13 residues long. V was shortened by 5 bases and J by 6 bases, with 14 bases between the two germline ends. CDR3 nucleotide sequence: TGTGCCAGCAGTCCGGAGACTAGACGCGAGCAGTACTTC. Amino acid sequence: CASSPETRREQYF.

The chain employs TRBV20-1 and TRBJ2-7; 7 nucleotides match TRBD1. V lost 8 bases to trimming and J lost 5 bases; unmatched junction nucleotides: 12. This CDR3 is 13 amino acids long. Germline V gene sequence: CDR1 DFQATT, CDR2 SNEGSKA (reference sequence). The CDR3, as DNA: TGCAGTTCCATGAGGGGGCCTAACCACGAGCAGTACTTC. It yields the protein CSSMRGPNHEQYF.